This TCR beta chain comes out of a study of spatial heterogeneity in lung cancer. As for time point: sample taken at primary tumor resection. Whole RNA, isolated from tumor, nontumor lung or frozen PBMC, was sequenced without prior sorting. There are many counts of this clonotype. Every molecule of TCR cDNA had its own unique molecular identifier. TCRdb passed the 5' RACE reads through MiXCR, listing each CDR3 protein once. The table lists 39,000 or so distinct CDR3 sequences, roughly 8% of them singletons. Germline CDR1 and CDR2: KGHDR and SFDVKD. V lost 7 bases, J lost 0 bases, and 8 bases lay in between. CDR3 length: 13 residues.

The sequencing here drew on PBMCs, taken at surgery. This chain joins TRBV24-1 and TRBJ1-2; D possibly corresponds to TRBD1 (5 bases). The source is a male donor with early-stage non-small cell lung cancer. CDR3 amino acids: CATRDTTNYGYTF. DNA of the CDR3: TGTGCCACCAGGGACACTACTAACTATGGCTACACCTTC.